This TCR beta chain was recorded in a study of T-cell memory formation after mild COVID-19. In the study overall: The two donors had largely donor-specific TCR clusters. Study-wide results and caveats: Second-wave clones reaching peak frequency on day 37 lacked confirmed SARS-CoV-2 specificity.

Trimming removed 2 bases from V and 2 bases from J; junction bases left unmatched: 6. This CDR3 is built from 17 residues. The germline gives CDR1 SNHLY, CDR2 FYNNEI. This clonotype was seen more than once but under ten times. Its antigen is not known. TCRdb re-derived calls from the 5' RACE reads in MiXCR, one entry per CDR3 protein. Of 450,000 to 650,000 distinct CDR3 sequences detected, roughly 18% appear once; the ten largest clones hold 12%. The source is an adult woman who had mild COVID-19 (a few samples of this study predate the infection). Cell type and time point are not known. This chain connects TRBV2 to TRBJ2-3, with 11 bases identical to TRBD2. Sequencing input: PBMCs or a T cell subset sorted from them (not recorded which). Here the CDR3 reads CASSEYRLAGLTDTQYF. Here the CDR3 DNA reads TGTGCCAGCAGTGAATATCGACTAGCGGGGCTCACAGATACGCAGTATTTT. The whole variable domain, remainder taken from reference TRBV2 and TRBJ2-3, is EPEVTQTPSHQVTQMGQEVILRCVPISNHLYFYWYRQILGQKVEFLVSFYNNEISEKSEIFDDQFSVERPDGSNFTLKIRSTKLEDSAMYFCASSEYRLAGLTDTQYFGPGTRLTVL.